One sample yielded the 10 T cell receptor beta chains listed below, sequenced in a study of human T cells and chemical hapten exposure. Using its own MiXCR run on the RACE reads, TCRdb lists one record per CDR3 protein. The sample has roughly 150,000 distinct CDR3 sequences; about a quarter are singletons. The time point is: patch test 3, about 24 weeks after DPC sensitization. Sample treatment: therapeutic diphenylcyclopropenone sensitization with weekly scalp DPC. Sample: whole blood, taken in connection with sensitization to the hapten diphenylcyclopropenone (DPC). The receptors were sampled from a woman aged 18-35 years with alopecia areata. Some clones in this sample may be carry-over from other donors' samples.

The sample holds a few counts of this clonotype. The chain combines TRBV11-3 with TRBJ2-3, with 9 nucleotides matching TRBD1. There are 15 residues in the CDR3. From germline, CDR1 is SGHNT and CDR2 YENEEA. V lost 2 bases, J lost 3 bases, and 3 bases stayed unmatched. The CDR3 here is CASSLRDRDTDTQYF. CDR3 nucleotide sequence: TGTGCCAGCAGCTTACGGGACAGGGATACAGATACGCAGTATTTT.

The V and J genes are TRBV20-1 and TRBJ1-2, with a tentative D call TRBD1 (5 bases). Germline lookup yields CDR1 DFQATT and CDR2 SNEGSKA (reference sequence). V gave up 1 base and J gave up 4 bases, with 7 bases separating them. The CDR3 has 12 residues. This CDR3 reads CSARGGVYGYTF. Here the CDR3 DNA reads TGCAGTGCTAGAGGAGGGGTCTATGGCTACACCTTC.

The rearrangement joins TRBV9 to TRBJ2-7, with 8 nucleotides matching TRBD2. Germline CDR1 is SGDLS and CDR2 is YYNGEE. This CDR3 comprises 12 residues. J lost 5 bases, V lost 4 bases, and 2 bases had no gene match. The CDR3 loop reads CASSHGGDEQYF. In nucleotides, the CDR3 is TGTGCCAGCAGCCACGGGGGGGACGAGCAGTACTTC.

A few counts support this clonotype. The chain combines TRBV20-1 with TRBJ2-7; D is possibly TRBD1 (5 bases). Per germline, CDR1 DFQATT and CDR2 SNEGSKA (reference sequence). There are 13 residues in the CDR3. V was trimmed by 0 bases and J by 7 bases, leaving 13 bases between them. CDR3 amino acids: CSARDRAGREQYF. Here the CDR3 DNA reads TGCAGTGCTAGAGATAGGGCAGGGCGGGAGCAGTACTTC.

This clonotype was recorded at least ten times. This CDR3 reads CASRTRGTQETQYF. CDR3 DNA: TGTGCCAGCAGGACTAGGGGGACCCAAGAGACCCAGTACTTC. The chain couples TRBV6-2 or TRBV6-3 to TRBJ2-5; D tentatively fits TRBD1 or TRBD2 (6 bases each). The CDR3 spans 14 residues. The germline V gene has CDR1 MNHEY and CDR2 SVGEGT. Trimming stripped 6 bases from V and 1 base from J, with 12 bases between.

This clonotype was seen only a few times. The V and J genes are TRBV6-2 or TRBV6-3 and TRBJ1-1, with D possibly being TRBD1 (5 bases). V dropped 5 bases and J dropped 11 bases, with 12 bases sitting between them. CDR3 size: 11 residues. Germline lookup yields CDR1 MNHEY and CDR2 SVGEGT. The CDR3 bases are TGTGCCAGCAGTCGAGGGACGTATGCTTTCTTT. This gives the protein CASSRGTYAFF.

The sample holds a few counts of this clonotype. V is TRBV11-1 and J is TRBJ2-5; D is unclear. Germline V gene sequence: CDR1 SGHAT, CDR2 FQDESV (reference sequence). The germline V and J ends were trimmed by 3 bases and 1 base, with 6 bases remaining between them. The CDR3 contains 13 residues. CDR3 sequence reads: CASSLEFQETQYF. The CDR3 region has the DNA TGTGCCAGCAGCTTGGAGTTCCAAGAGACCCAGTACTTC.

This clonotype has a count of ten or more. The CDR3 here is CASTPGTANEKLFF. CDR3 nucleotides: TGCGCCAGCACCCCCGGGACAGCGAATGAAAAACTGTTTTTT. The chain combines TRBV4-3 with TRBJ1-4; TRBD1 matches at 7 bases. V shed 7 bases, J shed 5 bases, and the junction held 7 bases outside the gene matches. The CDR3 runs to 14 residues. The germline V gene encodes CDR1 LGHNA and CDR2 YSLEER.

J is TRBJ1-1 and V is TRBV5-5; TRBD1 matches at 9 bases. The CDR3 contains 12 residues. After removal of 1 base from V and 11 bases from J, the junction contained 3 bases not matched to a gene. From germline, CDR1 is SGHKS and CDR2 YYEKEE (reference sequence). In DNA, the CDR3 is TGTGCCAGCAGCTTGAAAGGACAGGGGGCTTTCTTT. It specifies CASSLKGQGAFF.

This clonotype rates as medium-sized. This sequence joins TRBV6-2 or TRBV6-3 and TRBJ2-1; D may be TRBD2 (5 bases). Germline V CDR1 and CDR2: MNHEY, SVGEGT. V gave up 8 bases and J gave up 10 bases, with 12 bases separating them. This CDR3 comprises 11 residues. CDR3 DNA sequence: TGTGCCAGCTCTAGCTCCCCCGAGCAGTTCTTC. Its protein is CASSSSPEQFF.